This TCR beta chain was captured by sequencing in a study of shared clonotypes between healthy human individuals. The repertoire was sequenced with immunoSEQ multiplex PCR; TCRdb's copy has only in-frame clones and lacks some. Here the sample spans over 1.4 million clones, 96% being singletons. Per the germline V gene, CDR1 is SGHRS and CDR2 is YFSETQ. This CDR3 comprises 16 residues. Trimming removed 0 bases at V and 5 bases at J, with 18 bases between. This receptor was taken from a young man in good health. Sequences were obtained from naive CD4+ T cells sorted from blood. Subset reported: CD45RA+ positively selected. The J gene is TRBJ2-7, the V gene TRBV5-1; D is ambiguous. This CDR3 is CASSLGPTNMLNEQYF. The DNA of the CDR3 is TGCGCCAGCAGCTTGGGACCCACCAATATGCTCAACGAGCAGTACTTC.